The 5 T cell receptor beta chains reported below all come from one sample, sequenced in a study of beta chain features in type 1 diabetes. The study reverse transcribed the entire isolated RNA, so it sequenced expressed TCRB transcripts. Here immunoSEQ multiplex PCR was the method, and the copy in TCRdb shows in-frame clones only, minus some. The sample holds 300,000 to 350,000 clones; roughly 8% are singletons and the top ten take approximately 0.47%. The sample comprised central memory CD4+ T cells from blood. The receptors were gathered from a woman aged 18-35 years in good health.

Comment on this clone: One junction end does not reproduce the germline sequence, and a read error may be involved. The genes are TRBV6-6 and TRBJ2-7; 8 nucleotides align to TRBD2. This CDR3 contains 14 residues. CDR1 and CDR2 from the germline V gene are MNHNY and SVGAGI (reference sequence). CDR3 protein: CAISTGTSSYEQYF. The CDR3 DNA reads TGTGCCATCAGTACCGGGACTAGCTCCTACGAGCAGTACTTC.

The chain joins TRBV4-2 to TRBJ2-2, with D possibly matching TRBD1 (6 bases). CDR3 length equals 13 residues. Germline V gene lookup returns CDR1 LGHNA and CDR2 YNFKEQ. V lost 5 bases and J 6 bases, leaving 10 bases between the germline ends. The chain's CDR3 is CASSYNRAGELFF. The CDR3 DNA sequence: TGTGCCAGCAGCTATAACAGGGCCGGGGAGCTGTTTTTT.

The table lists this clone with a few counts. The chain joins TRBV28 to TRBJ2-1; tentatively, D is TRBD2 (5 bases). Per the germline V gene, CDR1 is MDHEN and CDR2 is SYDVKM. V was pared by 6 bases and J by 2 bases, with 17 bases between. This CDR3 region has 16 residues. The DNA of the CDR3 is TGTGCCAGCAGCGCTCCCTCTAGCCCGACCTACAATGAGCAGTTCTTC. It is translated as CASSAPSSPTYNEQFF.

The sample holds many counts of this clone. The chain combines TRBV7-2 with TRBJ1-2; no reliable D call. Germline CDR1 and CDR2: SGHTA and FQGNSA. Trimming stripped 5 bases from V and 0 bases from J, with 4 bases between. The CDR3 loop spans 12 amino acids. DNA for the CDR3: TGTGCCAGCAGCCAGACTAACTATGGCTACACCTTC. Translating gives CASSQTNYGYTF.

This clone was picked up a small number of times. V gene TRBV5-1 combines with J gene TRBJ2-1, with D possibly TRBD2 on 6 matching bases. The germline V and J ends were trimmed by 4 bases and 6 bases, with 20 bases remaining between them. The germline CDR1 and CDR2 sequences are SGHRS and YFSETQ. The CDR3 sequence is 16 residues long. DNA for the CDR3: TGCGCCAGCAGCGCCCAGACGGGAGTTTCTGGCAATGAGCAGTTCTTC. It yields the protein CASSAQTGVSGNEQFF.